The clone carrying this T cell receptor beta chain was counted ten times or more. The sample comes from a study of T-cell reconstitution after alpha-beta-depleted transplantation in children. Preparation of the TCRbeta library involved a method that used unique molecular identifiers. TCRdb fed the PCR reads into MiXCR, producing one record per CDR3 protein. The sample includes around 410,000 distinct CDR3 sequences, about a tenth of them seen just once. The CDR3 runs to 11 residues. Germline V gives CDR1 SQVTM, CDR2 ANQGSEA. V was pared by 6 bases and J by 7 bases, with 13 bases between. The rearrangement joins TRBV29-1 to TRBJ2-7; maybe TRBD1 (5 bases). This TCR was recovered from a human donor who donated a stem cell graft to a child with acute myeloid leukemia. Sequenced material: PBMCs from the stem cell graft donor, taken from the stem cell graft. CDR3 residues: CSVRWGGEQYF. The CDR3 bases are TGCAGCGTCCGGTGGGGCGGAGAGCAGTACTTC.